This is a list of T cell receptor beta chains from one sample in a study of T cells after yellow fever vaccination. MiXCR was run by TCRdb on the 5' RACE reads, yielding one entry per CDR3 protein. In the table there are around 100,000 distinct CDR3 sequences, 4.5% to 6% of which are singletons. The input for sequencing was CD8+ T cells sorted from PBMCs, taken 10 days after the yellow fever booster vaccination. Receptors were obtained from a young man who received the YFV17D yellow fever vaccine. The CDR3 runs from the conserved cysteine through the conserved F or W. Fields, in order: J gene, D gene, V gene, clone size, CDR3 DNA, CDR3 protein. The D gene is left open where the match is weak. Part of the rows lack a size; the others show once, few, many or a class for expanded clones.

>TRBJ2-5|-|TRBV5-1|-
TGCGCCAGCAGCCCCTCCGGGGCGTTGAAGACCCAGTACTTC
CASSPSGALKTQYF
>TRBJ2-1|TRBD2|TRBV20-1|many
TGCAGTGCCCAAGGACGGCGGGGGGGTCCCTACAATGAGCAGTTCTTC
CSAQGRRGGPYNEQFF
>TRBJ2-3|-|TRBV2|-
TGTGCCAGGGGGGCCATGTCGCAGTATTTT
CARGAMSQYF
>TRBJ2-5|-|TRBV7-9|-
TGTGCCAGCGGGCCCGGATACCAAGAGACCCAGTACTTC
CASGPGYQETQYF
>TRBJ2-7|-|TRBV2|-
TGTGCCAGCAGTGTAGGCAGTTACGAGCAGTACTTC
CASSVGSYEQYF
>TRBJ2-7|-|TRBV7-3|-
TGTGCCAGCAGCCCGACATTTACCGCCGAGCAGTACTTC
CASSPTFTAEQYF
>TRBJ1-1|TRBD1|TRBV4-3|-
TGCGCCAGCAGCCATCGGGACAGCCCTGAAGCTTTCTTT
CASSHRDSPEAFF
>TRBJ2-6|-|TRBV4-2|-
TGTGCCAGCAGCCAAGAAGCAGGGGACGGGGCCAACGTCCTGACTTTC
CASSQEAGDGANVLTF
>TRBJ2-7|TRBD2|TRBV27|few
TGTGCCAGCAGTACCAAACCCACTAGCGGCGGTCCCCCCAGGGAGCAGTACTTC
CASSTKPTSGGPPREQYF
>TRBJ2-3|-|TRBV7-2|-
TGTGCCAGCTGCTTAGGCAGACTCACAGATACGCAGTATTTT
CASCLGRLTDTQYF